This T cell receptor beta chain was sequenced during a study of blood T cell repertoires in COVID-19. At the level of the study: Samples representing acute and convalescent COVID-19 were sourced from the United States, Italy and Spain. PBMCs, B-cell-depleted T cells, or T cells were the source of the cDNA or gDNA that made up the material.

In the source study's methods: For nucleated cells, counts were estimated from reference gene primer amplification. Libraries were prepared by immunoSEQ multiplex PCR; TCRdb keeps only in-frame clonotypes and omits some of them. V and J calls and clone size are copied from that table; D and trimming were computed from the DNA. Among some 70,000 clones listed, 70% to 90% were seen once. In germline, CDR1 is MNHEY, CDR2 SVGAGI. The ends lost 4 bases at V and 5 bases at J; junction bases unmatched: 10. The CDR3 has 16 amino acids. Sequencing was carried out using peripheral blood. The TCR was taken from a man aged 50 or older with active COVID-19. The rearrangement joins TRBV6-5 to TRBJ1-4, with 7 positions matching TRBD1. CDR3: CASSLTGWRPNEKLFF. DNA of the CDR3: TGTGCCAGCAGTTTGACAGGGTGGAGACCAAATGAAAAACTGTTTTTT.